Listed below are T cell receptor beta chains from one sample, sequenced in a study of beta chain features in type 1 diabetes. Method: immunoSEQ multiplex PCR; TCRdb's copy keeps in-frame clones and lacks some. The sample yields around 500,000 clones, roughly an eighth seen once. Sequences were obtained from naive CD4+ T cells from blood. Receptor source: a woman between 18 and 29 years old in good health. The CDR3 runs from the conserved cysteine through the conserved F or W. The D gene is left open where the match is weak. Rows may omit the clone size; those that give it use once, few, many or a size class.

V gene: TRBV29-1; CDR3 length: 11; clone size: few; D gene: -; J gene: TRBJ1-2; CDR3 DNA: TGCAGCGTTGGCGGGACCTATGGCTACACCTTC; CDR3 protein: CSVGGTYGYTF
V gene: TRBV10-3; CDR3 length: 19; clone size: few; D gene: TRBD2; J gene: TRBJ2-3; CDR3 DNA: TGTGCCAACGGCCCCGGACTAGCGGGAGGGCCCGGAGGGAAAGATACGCAGTATTTT; CDR3 protein: CANGPGLAGGPGGKDTQYF
V gene: TRBV7-2; CDR3 length: 14; clone size: -; D gene: TRBD2; J gene: TRBJ2-5; CDR3 DNA: TGTGCCAGCAACCTTTGGCGGGGGGGCGAGACCCAGTACTTC; CDR3 protein: CASNLWRGGETQYF
V gene: TRBV20-1; CDR3 length: 11; clone size: -; D gene: -; J gene: TRBJ2-5; CDR3 DNA: TGCAGTGCTAGTAAGGTGGAGACCCAGTACTTC; CDR3 protein: CSASKVETQYF
V gene: TRBV25-1; CDR3 length: 17; clone size: -; D gene: TRBD2; J gene: TRBJ2-5; CDR3 DNA: TGTGCCAGCAGTGAAGGCTCGTCTAGCGGTTACCAAGAGACCCAGTACTTC; CDR3 protein: CASSEGSSSGYQETQYF
V gene: TRBV20-1; CDR3 length: 11; clone size: -; D gene: -; J gene: TRBJ1-2; CDR3 DNA: TGCAGTGCTACCCAGGGGTTTGGCTACACCTTC; CDR3 protein: CSATQGFGYTF
V gene: TRBV7-9; CDR3 length: 13; clone size: -; D gene: -; J gene: TRBJ2-7; CDR3 DNA: TGTGCCAGCAGCCAGACACCTTCCTACGAGCAGTACTTC; CDR3 protein: CASSQTPSYEQYF
V gene: TRBV5-1; CDR3 length: 15; clone size: few; D gene: -; J gene: TRBJ2-2; CDR3 DNA: TGCGCCAGCAGCATCGAAACTAGTCTAGGCGGGGAGCTGTTTTTT; CDR3 protein: CASSIETSLGGELFF
V gene: TRBV2; CDR3 length: 13; clone size: -; D gene: -; J gene: TRBJ1-1; CDR3 DNA: TGTGCCACCGGAAAGAGGATGAACACTGAAGCTTTCTTT; CDR3 protein: CATGKRMNTEAFF
V gene: TRBV5-1; CDR3 length: 15; clone size: -; D gene: -; J gene: TRBJ2-5; CDR3 DNA: TGCGCCAGCAGAATATCCGGGACTTCTGAAGAGACCCAGTACTTC; CDR3 protein: CASRISGTSEETQYF
V gene: TRBV4-2; CDR3 length: 16; clone size: -; D gene: -; J gene: TRBJ2-3; CDR3 DNA: TGTGCCAGCAGCCAAGATCAGGGGAAGTACACAGATACGCAGTATTTT; CDR3 protein: CASSQDQGKYTDTQYF
V gene: TRBV18; CDR3 length: 15; clone size: -; D gene: -; J gene: TRBJ2-2; CDR3 DNA: TGTGCCAGCTCACCCCGCGGGGATCACACCGGGGAGCTGTTTTTT; CDR3 protein: CASSPRGDHTGELFF
V gene: TRBV27; CDR3 length: 16; clone size: few; D gene: -; J gene: TRBJ2-6; CDR3 DNA: TGTGCCAGCAGTTTGGTCCCTAACTCTGGGGCCAACGTCCTGACTTTC; CDR3 protein: CASSLVPNSGANVLTF
V gene: TRBV19; CDR3 length: 15; clone size: -; D gene: TRBD2; J gene: TRBJ2-7; CDR3 DNA: TGTGCCAGTAGTATCTCCGGGAGGGCCGGCTACGAGCAGTACTTC; CDR3 protein: CASSISGRAGYEQYF
V gene: TRBV29-1; CDR3 length: 12; clone size: few; D gene: -; J gene: TRBJ1-1; CDR3 DNA: TGCAGCGTGCCCAACGCTAACACTGAAGCTTTCTTT; CDR3 protein: CSVPNANTEAFF
V gene: TRBV28; CDR3 length: 17; clone size: few; D gene: -; J gene: TRBJ1-3; CDR3 DNA: TGTGCCAGCAGTTCCCCGGGGGGGGCGGATAGAGGAAACACCATATATTTT; CDR3 protein: CASSSPGGADRGNTIYF
V gene: TRBV5-1; CDR3 length: 18; clone size: -; D gene: TRBD1; J gene: TRBJ2-3; CDR3 DNA: TGCGCCAGCAGCCGCCGGGACAGGCAAAATGCAGGCACAGATACGCAGTATTTT; CDR3 protein: CASSRRDRQNAGTDTQYF
V gene: TRBV11-1; CDR3 length: 15; clone size: once; D gene: -; J gene: TRBJ1-2; CDR3 DNA: TGTGCCAGCAGCTTAGATTCCCGACGTGATCATGGCTACACCTTC; CDR3 protein: CASSLDSRRDHGYTF
V gene: TRBV11-1; CDR3 length: 18; clone size: few; D gene: TRBD2; J gene: TRBJ2-3; CDR3 DNA: TGTGCCAGCAGCTTATTGCGAGTCGGACTAGCCTTTACAGATACGCAGTATTTT; CDR3 protein: CASSLLRVGLAFTDTQYF
V gene: TRBV19; CDR3 length: 16; clone size: -; D gene: -; J gene: TRBJ2-6; CDR3 DNA: TGTGCCAGTAGCCCCAGCAGGTCCCTTGTGGCCAACGTCCTGACTTTC; CDR3 protein: CASSPSRSLVANVLTF
V gene: TRBV15; CDR3 length: 17; clone size: few; D gene: -; J gene: TRBJ2-7; CDR3 DNA: TGTGCCACCAGCAGGAGCCCGGCGCCGGGCAGGGCCTACGAGCAGTACTTC; CDR3 protein: CATSRSPAPGRAYEQYF
V gene: TRBV30; CDR3 length: 16; clone size: few; D gene: TRBD1; J gene: TRBJ2-2; CDR3 DNA: TGTGCCTGGACGGACCCCAGACAGGGCAACACCGGGGAGCTGTTTTTT; CDR3 protein: CAWTDPRQGNTGELFF
V gene: TRBV7-9; CDR3 length: 11; clone size: few; D gene: -; J gene: TRBJ1-1; CDR3 DNA: TGTGCCAGCAGCTTAGTGGCTGAAGCTTTCTTT; CDR3 protein: CASSLVAEAFF
V gene: TRBV9; CDR3 length: 16; clone size: -; D gene: TRBD1; J gene: TRBJ2-3; CDR3 DNA: TGTGCCAGCAGCGTAGGGGTTCGACAGGGAACAGATACGCAGTATTTT; CDR3 protein: CASSVGVRQGTDTQYF
V gene: TRBV14; CDR3 length: 16; clone size: -; D gene: TRBD1; J gene: TRBJ2-7; CDR3 DNA: TGTGCCAGCAGCAGCCACAGGGGAGTAAGGGCCTACGAGCAGTACTTC; CDR3 protein: CASSSHRGVRAYEQYF
V gene: TRBV6-5; CDR3 length: 13; clone size: -; D gene: TRBD2; J gene: TRBJ2-1; CDR3 DNA: TGTGCCAGCTGGCGGGGGAAGGGCAATGAGCAGTTCTTC; CDR3 protein: CASWRGKGNEQFF
V gene: TRBV11-3; CDR3 length: 16; clone size: few; D gene: -; J gene: TRBJ2-1; CDR3 DNA: TGTGCCAGCAGCTTAGGGCGGCAGCTTTCCTACAATGAGCAGTTCTTC; CDR3 protein: CASSLGRQLSYNEQFF
V gene: TRBV7-2; CDR3 length: 14; clone size: -; D gene: -; J gene: TRBJ1-2; CDR3 DNA: TGTGCCAGCAGCCACAGAGAAGCTAACTATGGCTACACCTTC; CDR3 protein: CASSHREANYGYTF
V gene: TRBV9; CDR3 length: 14; clone size: -; D gene: -; J gene: TRBJ2-3; CDR3 DNA: TGTGCCAGCAGCGTGGCACCTGCGGGAGATACGCAGTATTTT; CDR3 protein: CASSVAPAGDTQYF
V gene: TRBV29-1; CDR3 length: 12; clone size: few; D gene: -; J gene: TRBJ2-1; CDR3 DNA: TGCAGCGTTGAAGATAGGGCAGCTGAGCAGTTCTTC; CDR3 protein: CSVEDRAAEQFF
V gene: TRBV13; CDR3 length: 17; clone size: -; D gene: -; J gene: TRBJ1-1; CDR3 DNA: TGTGCCAGCAGCCGCCCATTGAGCCAGACCGTAGGGACTGAAGCTTTCTTT; CDR3 protein: CASSRPLSQTVGTEAFF
V gene: TRBV9; CDR3 length: 15; clone size: -; D gene: TRBD2; J gene: TRBJ2-1; CDR3 DNA: TGTGCCAGCAGCGTTTCGGGACTACTTAGTAATGAGCAGTTCTTC; CDR3 protein: CASSVSGLLSNEQFF
V gene: TRBV7-9; CDR3 length: 13; clone size: -; D gene: -; J gene: TRBJ2-2; CDR3 DNA: TGTGCCAGCAGCTCTAGTGGGACCGGGGAGCTGTTTTTT; CDR3 protein: CASSSSGTGELFF
V gene: TRBV5-1; CDR3 length: 15; clone size: -; D gene: TRBD2; J gene: TRBJ2-5; CDR3 DNA: TGCGCCAGCAGCTTGGGAGCTAGCGGGGAAGAGACCCAGTACTTC; CDR3 protein: CASSLGASGEETQYF
V gene: TRBV2; CDR3 length: 14; clone size: -; D gene: -; J gene: TRBJ2-1; CDR3 DNA: TGTGCCAGCAGGGCATACCGGGGTCGGAATGAGCAGTTCTTC; CDR3 protein: CASRAYRGRNEQFF
V gene: TRBV19; CDR3 length: 14; clone size: few; D gene: -; J gene: TRBJ1-1; CDR3 DNA: TGTGCCAGTAGTATAGCCGTCAGGAGTCCTGAAGCTTTCTTT; CDR3 protein: CASSIAVRSPEAFF
V gene: TRBV6-5; CDR3 length: 16; clone size: -; D gene: -; J gene: TRBJ2-6; CDR3 DNA: TGTGCCAGCAGTTTGACAGGTACTTCTGGGGCCAACGTCCTGACTTTC; CDR3 protein: CASSLTGTSGANVLTF
V gene: TRBV2; CDR3 length: 11; clone size: few; D gene: -; J gene: TRBJ2-1; CDR3 DNA: TGTGCCAGCAGTCTACGACATGAGCAGTTCTTC; CDR3 protein: CASSLRHEQFF
V gene: TRBV29-1; CDR3 length: 16; clone size: few; D gene: TRBD2; J gene: TRBJ2-5; CDR3 DNA: TGCAGCGAATTGGATATGGCAGCGGGGAATATAGGGACCCAGTACTTC; CDR3 protein: CSELDMAAGNIGTQYF
V gene: TRBV7-9; CDR3 length: 12; clone size: -; D gene: -; J gene: TRBJ1-1; CDR3 DNA: TGTGCCAGCAGCTTGACGAACACTGAAGCTTTCTTT; CDR3 protein: CASSLTNTEAFF
V gene: TRBV10-3; CDR3 length: 13; clone size: -; D gene: TRBD1; J gene: TRBJ1-1; CDR3 DNA: TGTGCCATCAGTGAACAGGGGGCCACTGAAGCTTTCTTT; CDR3 protein: CAISEQGATEAFF
V gene: TRBV4-1; CDR3 length: 15; clone size: -; D gene: -; J gene: TRBJ2-1; CDR3 DNA: TGCGCCAGCAGCCAAGAGTCTTGGCAGGGCCATGAGCAGTTCTTC; CDR3 protein: CASSQESWQGHEQFF
V gene: TRBV29-1; CDR3 length: 16; clone size: -; D gene: -; J gene: TRBJ1-1; CDR3 DNA: TGCAGCGTTGAAGATCTAAGAAACCTTTTGAACACTGAAGCTTTCTTT; CDR3 protein: CSVEDLRNLLNTEAFF
V gene: TRBV6-5; CDR3 length: 13; clone size: few; D gene: -; J gene: TRBJ1-2; CDR3 DNA: TGTGCCAGCAGACCTTCGGTGCTCTATGGCTACACCTTC; CDR3 protein: CASRPSVLYGYTF
V gene: TRBV7-7; CDR3 length: 13; clone size: few; D gene: -; J gene: TRBJ2-1; CDR3 DNA: TGTGCTAGCAGCTTAGGGCAGAACAATGAGCAGTTCTTC; CDR3 protein: CASSLGQNNEQFF